The 28 T cell receptor beta chains presented below share a single source sample, sequenced in a study of shared clonotypes between healthy human individuals. The protocol was immunoSEQ multiplex PCR, while the TCRdb copy is restricted to in-frame clones and leaves out a portion. Here the sample spans millions of clones, 85% to 95% being singletons. The sequenced sample was naive CD4+ T cells sorted from blood. Subset reported: CD45RA+ positively selected. The receptors come from a man aged 18 to 35 in good health.

As to this clone: The same CDR3 also results from other DNA sequences found in this sample. CDR3 amino acids: CASSVERGTDTQYF. CDR3 sequence (DNA): TGTGCCAGCAGCGTAGAGCGAGGCACAGATACGCAGTATTTT. This chain uses TRBV9 with TRBJ2-3; no clear D gene. Germline loops: CDR1 SGDLS, CDR2 YYNGEE. The CDR3 runs to 14 residues. V lost 0 bases and J 1 base, leaving 6 bases between the germline ends.

The V and J genes are TRBV5-1 and TRBJ2-2; 10 nucleotides match TRBD2. Germline trimming cut 1 base from V and 4 bases from J; bases unmatched to any gene: 1. The germline CDR1 and CDR2 sequences are SGHRS and YFSETQ. The CDR3 length is 15 residues. The CDR3 is CASSLTSGTTGELFF. DNA of the CDR3: TGCGCCAGCAGCTTGACTAGCGGGACCACCGGGGAGCTGTTTTTT.

The CDR3 loop reads CASSEVKGDTQYF. The CDR3 DNA is TGTGCCAGCAGTGAAGTGAAGGGAGATACGCAGTATTTT. The V call is TRBV6-1, the J call TRBJ2-3; no firm D call. Trimming removed 1 base from V and 5 bases from J, with 7 bases in between. Germline V gene data show CDR1 as MNHNS and CDR2 as SASEGT. The CDR3 is 13 residues long.

This chain links TRBV2 with TRBJ2-4; 7 nucleotides line up with TRBD1. This CDR3 is 13 amino acids long. In germline, CDR1 is SNHLY, CDR2 FYNNEI. The junction had 4 bases not matched to a gene; V was cut back by 8 bases and J by 3 bases. The CDR3 DNA follows: TGTGCCAGCGGTACAGGGGTCAAAAACATTCAGTACTTC. Translating gives CASGTGVKNIQYF.

The chain employs TRBV19 and TRBJ2-7; 13 nucleotides match TRBD2. This CDR3 is 16 amino acids long. From germline, CDR1 is LNHDA and CDR2 SQIVND (reference sequence). Trimming at V came to 7 bases and at J to 5 bases, leaving 11 bases not matched to a gene. The CDR3 coding sequence is TGTGCCAGTACCCCCCAGTGGACTAGCGGGAGCCACGAGCAGTACTTC. Translation: CASTPQWTSGSHEQYF.

This sequence joins TRBV28 and TRBJ2-3; 7 nucleotides match TRBD2. V trimming: 4 bases; J trimming: 5 bases; junction bases outside the gene matches: 12. This CDR3 contains 16 residues. From germline, CDR1 is MDHEN and CDR2 SYDVKM. CDR3: CASSSGVLGGGDTQYF. The CDR3, as DNA: TGTGCCAGCAGTTCCGGAGTTCTCGGCGGGGGAGATACGCAGTATTTT.

The chain employs TRBV5-1 and TRBJ1-1; the match to TRBD1 covers 7 bases. Germline V gives CDR1 SGHRS, CDR2 YFSETQ. The CDR3 runs 18 residues. The trim removed 0 bases at V and 5 bases at J, leaving 16 bases unmatched. The CDR3 spells CASSLAGNVDRVGTEAFF. CDR3 DNA sequence: TGCGCCAGCAGCTTGGCAGGGAATGTAGACAGGGTTGGGACTGAAGCTTTCTTT.

This chain's CDR3 is CASSLDGQSTDTQYF. CDR3 nucleotide sequence: TGTGCCAGCAGCTTAGACGGACAGAGCACAGATACGCAGTATTTT. The V and J genes are TRBV11-2 and TRBJ2-3; D perhaps matches TRBD1 (6 bases). The V gene's germline CDR1 is SGHAT and CDR2 FQNNGV. The germline V and J ends were trimmed by 0 bases and 0 bases, with 7 bases remaining between them. This CDR3 comprises 15 residues.

J is TRBJ2-7 and V is TRBV5-6; perhaps D is TRBD1 or TRBD2 (5 bases each). This CDR3 is 13 amino acids long. Germline assignment: CDR1 SGHDT and CDR2 YYEEEE. Between the trimmed V and J ends, which lost 5 bases and 3 bases, there was a span of 12 bases. CDR3 in DNA: TGTGCCAGCAGGCCCGGGGCCCTCTACGAGCAGTACTTC. Its protein product is CASRPGALYEQYF.

The chain joins TRBV5-4 to TRBJ1-4, with D perhaps matching TRBD1 (6 bases). The CDR3 runs 15 residues. CDR1 is SGHNT, CDR2 YYREEE, per germline (reference sequence). V lost 2 bases to trimming and J lost 8 bases, with 16 bases between them. CDR3 in amino acids: CASSFNREVGEKLFF. CDR3 nucleotide sequence: TGTGCCAGCAGCTTTAACAGGGAGGTTGGCGAAAAACTGTTTTTT.

V gene TRBV9 combines with J gene TRBJ1-4, with a possible D match to TRBD1 (6 bases). The CDR3 is 14 amino acids. Between the trimmed V and J ends, which lost 4 bases and 5 bases, there was a span of 12 bases. The germline V gene has CDR1 SGDLS and CDR2 YYNGEE. The CDR3 nucleotides are TGTGCCAGCAGCCGGGGGGACAAAAATGAAAAACTGTTTTTT. This codes for CASSRGDKNEKLFF.

The V gene is TRBV6-4, the J gene TRBJ2-7, with D tentatively TRBD2 (6 bases). V lost 6 bases to trimming and J lost 2 bases, with 20 bases between them. This CDR3 spans 16 amino acids. Germline-derived CDR1 and CDR2 are MRHNA and SNTAGT. Here the CDR3 DNA reads TGTGCCAGCAGGGGAGACCGTGGGGGGACGACCTACGAGCAGTACTTC. It encodes CASRGDRGGTTYEQYF.

The chain links TRBV11-2 to TRBJ2-1, with 8 nucleotides matching TRBD2. V shed 3 bases and J 4 bases; nucleotides not matched to a gene: 14. Looked up from germline, CDR1 is SGHAT and CDR2 is FQNNGV. The CDR3 consists of 18 residues. The CDR3 sequence: CASSFSLAGALGYNEQFF. The DNA of the CDR3 is TGTGCCAGCAGCTTCTCCCTAGCGGGTGCCTTGGGTTACAATGAGCAGTTCTTC.

The chain couples TRBV29-1 to TRBJ2-5; either TRBD1 or TRBD2 may fit D (6 bases each). CDR1 is SQVTM and CDR2 is ANQGSEA in the germline V gene. V lost 2 bases, J lost 5 bases, and 18 bases lay in between. This CDR3 region has 15 residues. CDR3 nucleotide sequence: TGCAGCGTTGAACCGGGGGCCATATCAATGGAGACCCAGTACTTC. Translating gives CSVEPGAISMETQYF. The variable domain in full, with the rest retrieved from reference TRBV29-1 and TRBJ2-5, is SAVISQKPSRDICQRGTSLTIQCQVDSQVTMMFWYRQQPGQSLTLIATANQGSEATYESGFVIDKFPISRPNLTFSTLTVSNMSPEDSSIYLCSVEPGAISMETQYFGPGTRLLVL.

The chain has TRBV11-2 and TRBJ2-7, with unresolved D. Trimming pared 1 base from V and 2 bases from J, leaving 9 bases between. This CDR3 is 14 amino acids long. CDR1 and CDR2 (germline): SGHAT, FQNNGV. The CDR3 DNA follows: TGTGCCAGCAGCTTAGGAGTTAAAGCCTACGAGCAGTACTTC. Translating it yields CASSLGVKAYEQYF.

J is TRBJ2-3 and V is TRBV6-1; 10 bases map to TRBD1. CDR1 MNHNS and CDR2 SASEGT come from the germline V gene. The CDR3 runs to 13 residues. Trimming at V came to 10 bases and at J to 4 bases, leaving 5 bases not matched to a gene. As DNA, the CDR3 is TGTGCCATCCCGGGACAGGGGTCAGATACGCAGTATTTT. This sequence encodes CAIPGQGSDTQYF.

A single count supports this clone. The chain couples TRBV6-5 to TRBJ1-6; 8 bases map to TRBD1. This CDR3 is built from 15 residues. Germline loops: CDR1 MNHEY, CDR2 SVGAGI. V shed 0 bases, J shed 7 bases, and the junction held 2 bases outside the gene matches. The DNA for the CDR3 is TGTGCCAGCAGTTACTCGCAGGGGGCCAATTCACCCCTCCACTTT. Amino acids: CASSYSQGANSPLHF.

This chain links TRBV19 with TRBJ2-3, with TRBD2 matching 8 bases. J lost 12 bases, V lost 4 bases, and 3 bases had no gene match. The CDR3 contains 11 residues. Germline assignment: CDR1 LNHDA and CDR2 SQIVND (reference sequence). This CDR3 reads CASSTGLVQYF. In DNA form, the CDR3 reads TGTGCCAGTAGTACGGGACTAGTCCAGTATTTT.

This chain connects TRBV6-5 to TRBJ2-2, with 7 bases matching TRBD2. The CDR3 is 15 residues long. CDR1 is MNHEY and CDR2 is SVGAGI in the germline V gene. Trimming took 3 bases from V and 3 from J; bases not matched to a gene: 4. As DNA, the CDR3 is TGTGCCAGCAGTTATGGTCTAGCGGACACCGGGGAGCTGTTTTTT. Amino acid sequence: CASSYGLADTGELFF.

This chain uses TRBV19 with TRBJ1-1, with D unresolved. From germline, CDR1 is LNHDA and CDR2 SQIVND (reference sequence). The CDR3 sequence is 16 residues long. V dropped 1 base and J dropped 3 bases, with 15 bases sitting between them. CDR3 residues: CASSIGSTRRDTEAFF. CDR3 nucleotide sequence: TGTGCCAGTAGTATAGGGTCGACACGCCGGGACACTGAAGCTTTCTTT.

The chain's CDR3 is CASSEPHGNTIYF. For the CDR3, the DNA is TGTGCCAGCAGTGAACCCCACGGAAACACCATATATTTT. This chain uses TRBV25-1 with TRBJ1-3; D is unresolved. The CDR3 spans 13 residues. V was shortened by 2 bases and J by 4 bases, with 6 bases between the two germline ends. CDR1 is MGHDK and CDR2 is SYGVNS in the germline V gene.

The V call is TRBV29-1, the J call TRBJ1-2; D perhaps matches TRBD1 (6 bases). CDR3 length equals 13 residues. V shed 6 bases and J shed 2 bases, with 13 bases lying between them. Germline values: CDR1 SQVTM, CDR2 ANQGSEA. In DNA, the CDR3 is TGCAGCGTGAGGACAGATGAAAACTATGGCTACACCTTC. It translates to CSVRTDENYGYTF.

This clone has just one count. The chain combines TRBV30 with TRBJ1-6, with 8 bases identical to TRBD1. Trimming took 5 bases from V and 11 from J; bases not matched to a gene: 8. The CDR3 has 13 amino acids. CDR1 is GTSNPN and CDR2 is SVGIG in the germline V gene (reference sequence). CDR3 residues: CAWALTGGAPLHF. The CDR3 DNA reads as TGTGCCTGGGCACTCACAGGGGGTGCACCCCTCCACTTT.

V gene TRBV5-7 combines with J gene TRBJ2-4; 11 bases fit TRBD2. TRBV5-7 is filed as an ORF, its function uncertain. V shed 3 bases, J shed 4 bases, and the junction held 9 bases outside the gene matches. This CDR3 contains 17 residues. This chain's CDR3 is CASSSLNSGRAKNIQYF. CDR3 DNA: TGTGCCAGCAGCTCTCTAAATAGCGGGAGGGCAAAAAACATTCAGTACTTC.

V and J are TRBV7-9 and TRBJ2-1, with D possibly being TRBD2 (5 bases). The CDR3 has 12 amino acids. Germline V gene data show CDR1 as SEHNR and CDR2 as FQNEAQ (reference sequence). V was trimmed by 5 bases and J by 8 bases, leaving 10 bases between them. CDR3 sequence: CASSTSSDEQFF. The CDR3 nucleotides read TGTGCCAGCAGCACCAGTAGCGATGAGCAGTTCTTC.

The chain is built from TRBV10-2 and TRBJ2-4; D is possibly TRBD2 (5 bases). V was trimmed by 3 bases and J by 4 bases, leaving 13 bases between them. The CDR3 contains 15 residues. The germline V gene encodes CDR1 WSHSY and CDR2 SAAADI. The DNA for the CDR3 is TGCGCCAGCAGTGATATGGGAGTGGCTAAAAACATTCAGTACTTC. Its translation is CASSDMGVAKNIQYF.

The CDR3 region is CAISARVETQYF. DNA for the CDR3: TGTGCCATCAGTGCACGGGTAGAGACCCAGTACTTC. This rearrangement joins TRBV10-3 to TRBJ2-5, with unresolved D. Trimming cost V 4 bases and J 4 bases, with 7 bases left between them. The germline V gene encodes CDR1 ENHRY and CDR2 SYGVKD. The CDR3 consists of 12 residues.

This chain connects TRBV19 to TRBJ2-1; perhaps TRBD1 as D (5 bases). Trimming left V 4 bases short and J 10 bases short, with 8 bases between. This CDR3 spans 11 amino acids. CDR1 is LNHDA, CDR2 SQIVND, per germline (reference sequence). The CDR3 sequence is CASSNRQEQFF. The CDR3 bases are TGTGCCAGTAGTAACCGACAGGAGCAGTTCTTC.